This entry lists 22 T cell receptor beta chains sequenced from one sample in a study of molecular identifiers for immune sequencing clone quantification. TCRdb fed the PCR reads into MiXCR, producing one record per CDR3 protein. The profile shows hundreds of thousands of distinct CDR3 sequences, about 25% of them singletons. Sample: naive CD8+ T cells from blood, with Jurkat cell RNA spiked in. The subset here: FACS-sorted CD8+CD4-CCR7+CD45RA+ naive T cells. These receptors came from a human donor in good health. Some libraries in this study had Jurkat cell RNA spiked in.

Many counts were recorded for this clonotype. The chain joins TRBV20-1 to TRBJ1-1, with 7 bases matching TRBD1. V shed 5 bases, J shed 8 bases, and the junction held 8 bases outside the gene matches. The CDR3 has 12 amino acids. Germline V gene lookup returns CDR1 DFQATT and CDR2 SNEGSKA (reference sequence). The CDR3: CSAATGNPEAFF. DNA for the CDR3: TGCAGTGCTGCGACAGGGAATCCAGAAGCTTTCTTT.

Worth noting for this clonotype: One base away lies a much larger clone, so this may be a sequencing read error. This chain connects TRBV5-4 to TRBJ2-2; TRBD1 matches at 7 bases. Germline V gives CDR1 SGHNT, CDR2 YYREEE (reference sequence). This CDR3 contains 15 residues. The CDR3 sequence is CASSSQGLNTGQLFF. The CDR3 nucleotides read TGTGCCAGCAGCTCACAGGGGCTGAACACCGGGCAGCTGTTTTTT. Using reference TRBV5-4 and TRBJ2-2 for the parts outside the CDR3, the full variable domain is ETGVTQSPTHLIKTRGQQVTLRCSSQSGHNTVSWYQQALGQGPQFIFQYYREEENGRGNFPPRFSGLQFPNYSSELNVNALELDDSALYLCASSSQGLNTGQLFFGEGSRLTVL.

Ten or more counts support this clonotype. The genes are TRBV6-1 and TRBJ2-7, with TRBD2 as a possible D gene (5 bases). Deletions cut 5 bases from V and 7 bases from J, with 15 bases between. CDR1 MNHNS and CDR2 SASEGT come from the germline V gene. CDR3 length equals 13 residues. This chain's CDR3 is CASSSLGLAEQYF. CDR3 coding DNA: TGTGCCAGCAGTTCTCTAGGACTTGCTGAGCAGTACTTC.

This clonotype has only a few counts. The gene calls are TRBV27 and TRBJ2-7; TRBD1 matches at 9 bases. The ends lost 7 bases at V and 5 bases at J; junction bases unmatched: 9. From germline, CDR1 is MNHEY and CDR2 SMNVEV (reference sequence). CDR3 length: 14 residues. The CDR3 sequence: CASTQGDRVHEQYF. The CDR3 nucleotides are TGTGCCAGCACCCAGGGGGACAGGGTCCACGAGCAGTACTTC.

The sample holds many counts of this clonotype. The germline gene is not matched at one end of the junction; a read error may be the cause. The CDR3 nucleotides are TGCAGCGTAGAAGCGGGGAGCACAGATACGCAGTATTTT. The encoded protein is CSVEAGSTDTQYF. This rearrangement joins TRBV29-1 to TRBJ2-3; TRBD2 aligns across 7 bases. The germline V gene encodes CDR1 SQVTM and CDR2 ANQGSEA. The CDR3 contains 13 residues.

In this sample, this clonotype turned up many times. The genes are TRBV20-1 and TRBJ1-1; D is possibly TRBD1 (6 bases). The CDR3 loop spans 17 amino acids. Germline V lookup: CDR1 DFQATT, CDR2 SNEGSKA (reference sequence). Trimming removed 0 bases at V and 3 bases at J, with 20 bases between. This chain's CDR3 is CSARDLPPGGAYTEAFF. The CDR3 DNA reads TGCAGTGCTAGAGATCTCCCCCCTGGGGGCGCGTACACTGAAGCTTTCTTT.

The J gene is TRBJ2-6, the V gene TRBV27; D is unresolved. The germline V gene has CDR1 MNHEY and CDR2 SMNVEV (reference sequence). This CDR3 has 14 residues. Trimming took 6 bases from V and 0 from J, leaving 6 bases between them. This CDR3 is CASRVSSGANVLTF. The CDR3 region has the DNA TGTGCCAGCAGGGTTAGCTCTGGGGCCAACGTCCTGACTTTC. The full variable domain, its missing parts supplied by reference TRBV27 and TRBJ2-6, is EAQVTQNPRYLITVTGKKLTVTCSQNMNHEYMSWYRQDPGLGLRQIYYSMNVEVTDKGDVPEGYKVSRKEKRNFPLILESPSPNQTSLYFCASRVSSGANVLTFGAGSRLTVL.

The V and J genes are TRBV6-5 and TRBJ2-7; 7 bases are a match to TRBD2. Unmatched junction bases numbered 12, after V lost 4 bases and J lost 6 bases. The CDR3 length is 15 residues. Germline V gene data show CDR1 as MNHEY and CDR2 as SVGAGI. The CDR3 spells CASSFPGGVGGEQYF. CDR3 DNA: TGTGCCAGCAGTTTCCCTGGGGGGGTTGGAGGCGAGCAGTACTTC.

This clonotype was seen a handful of times. The V call is TRBV19, the J call TRBJ1-1, with no clear D. CDR3 length: 13 residues. Trimming stripped 3 bases from V and 5 bases from J, with 10 bases between. The germline V gene has CDR1 LNHDA and CDR2 SQIVND (reference sequence). CDR3 DNA: TGTGCCAGTAGTATCTCGACGGGGACTGAAGCTTTCTTT. This gives the protein CASSISTGTEAFF.

The genes are TRBV11-2 and TRBJ2-3; possibly TRBD2 for D (6 bases). CDR3 length: 12 residues. Germline V gives CDR1 SGHAT, CDR2 FQNNGV. The germline V and J ends were trimmed by 5 bases and 10 bases, with 13 bases remaining between them. Here the CDR3 reads CASSPAGTPQYF. As DNA, the CDR3 is TGTGCCAGCAGCCCAGCCGGGACTCCGCAGTATTTT.

This clonotype was recorded a few times. The gene calls are TRBV11-2 and TRBJ1-2; 8 nucleotides agree with TRBD1. CDR1 and CDR2 (germline): SGHAT, FQNNGV. The CDR3 sequence is 15 residues long. V dropped 6 bases and J dropped 0; count of bases not matched to a gene: 6. Written as DNA, the CDR3 is TGTGCCAGCAGACACCCACAGGGGGCTAACTATGGCTACACCTTC. Translation: CASRHPQGANYGYTF. Combining the CDR3 with reference TRBV11-2 and TRBJ1-2 gives the whole variable domain EAGVAQSPRYKIIEKRQSVAFWCNPISGHATLYWYQQILGQGPKLLIQFQNNGVVDDSQLPKDRFSAERLKGVDSTLKIQPAKLEDSAVYLCASRHPQGANYGYTFGSGTRLTVV.

The chain uses TRBV6-6 and TRBJ1-6; 7 bases are shared with TRBD1. Per the germline V gene, CDR1 is MNHNY and CDR2 is SVGAGI (reference sequence). V lost 7 bases, J lost 10 bases, and 16 bases stayed unmatched. The CDR3 sequence is 16 residues long. The CDR3 region has the DNA TGTGCCAGCACCCATGCCCAGTGGGACAGATACTCACCCCTCCACTTT. This gives the protein CASTHAQWDRYSPLHF.

This clonotype was seen a handful of times. Given a much more abundant clone one base away, this may be a read error. This is likely a read error, given that the CDR3 carries no conserved phenylalanine or tryptophan at its end. V usage is TRBV29-1 and J usage is TRBJ1-1, with TRBD1 matching over 7 bases. The CDR3 runs to 11 residues. Germline assignment: CDR1 SQVTM and CDR2 ANQGSEA. Losses at the gene ends were 6 bases for V and 7 bases for J; bases not matched to a gene: 5. The CDR3 DNA reads TGCAGCGTCGGGGACAGCCTTGAAGCTTTCCTT. The encoded protein is CSVGDSLEAFL.

Of note for this clonotype: One base away lies a much larger clone, so this may be a sequencing read error. The rearrangement links TRBV3-1 to TRBJ2-3; TRBD2 aligns across 13 bases. The germline CDR1 and CDR2 sequences are LGHDT and YNNKEL (reference sequence). The CDR3 length is 16 residues. After removal of 5 bases from V and 4 bases from J, the junction contained 6 bases not matched to a gene. DNA of the CDR3: TGTGCCAGCAGCGCAAGACTAGCGGGAGGACCAGATACGCAGTATTTT. Residues: CASSARLAGGPDTQYF.

This clonotype was counted ten times or more. The genes are TRBV4-3 and TRBJ1-1; the D gene is possibly TRBD1 (5 bases). The CDR3 contains 17 residues. V lost 0 bases, J lost 0 bases, and 14 bases lay in between. The germline V gene encodes CDR1 LGHNA and CDR2 YSLEER. The CDR3 DNA follows: TGCGCCAGCAGCCAAGATGCCAGGGAGAACCTGAACACTGAAGCTTTCTTT. It yields the protein CASSQDARENLNTEAFF.

This clonotype has ten or more counts. This rearrangement joins TRBV5-6 to TRBJ2-7; 9 bases map to TRBD2. CDR3 length equals 15 residues. The V gene's germline CDR1 is SGHDT and CDR2 YYEEEE. With V trimmed by 5 bases and J by 0 bases, 6 bases remained unmatched. CDR3 sequence reads: CASRPGTSSSYEQYF. The CDR3 nucleotides read TGTGCCAGCAGACCCGGGACTAGCTCCTCCTACGAGCAGTACTTC.

Here the CDR3 DNA reads TGTGCCAGCAGCGTCCTAGCGGGAGGGCCGAGTGAGCAGTTCTTC. Translation: CASSVLAGGPSEQFF. The chain carries TRBV13 and TRBJ2-1, with TRBD2 identical over 12 bases. With 5 bases clipped from V and 9 bases from J, the junction kept 8 bases outside the gene matches. This CDR3 region has 15 residues. Germline CDR1 PRHDT, CDR2 FYEKMQ (reference sequence).

The V and J genes are TRBV27 and TRBJ2-7; 10 nucleotides line up with TRBD2. The CDR3 is 17 amino acids. CDR1 is MNHEY and CDR2 is SMNVEV in the germline V gene (reference sequence). Trimming removed 2 bases from V and 3 bases from J; junction bases left unmatched: 10. CDR3 protein: CASSLGPSGSLFYEQYF. Here the CDR3 DNA reads TGTGCCAGCAGTTTAGGCCCTAGCGGGAGTCTTTTCTACGAGCAGTACTTC.

The chain combines TRBV20-1 with TRBJ2-5; TRBD2 agrees at 11 bases. The germline gives CDR1 DFQATT, CDR2 SNEGSKA (reference sequence). This CDR3 is built from 18 residues. With V trimmed by 0 bases and J by 7 bases, 16 bases remained unmatched. Here the CDR3 reads CSARDALAGDITPGTQYF. The CDR3 DNA reads as TGCAGTGCTAGAGACGCACTAGCGGGAGACATCACGCCGGGGACCCAGTACTTC.

V usage is TRBV30 and J usage is TRBJ1-5; possibly TRBD1 for D (6 bases). The CDR3 sequence is 13 residues long. Trimming pared 1 base from V and 5 bases from J, leaving 9 bases between. The germline gives CDR1 GTSNPN, CDR2 SVGIG (reference sequence). The CDR3 loop is CAWSGAGDQPQHF. As DNA, the CDR3 is TGTGCCTGGAGTGGGGCAGGGGATCAGCCCCAGCATTTT. Together with reference TRBV30 and TRBJ1-5, the CDR3 gives the full variable domain: SQTIHQWPATLVQPVGSPLSLECTVEGTSNPNLYWYRQAAGRGLQLLFYSVGIGQISSEVPQNLSASRPQDRQFILSSKKLLLSDSGFYLCAWSGAGDQPQHFGDGTRLSIL.

This clonotype was seen only a few times. A read error may explain this, as a much larger clone is one base away. The chain has TRBV7-9 and TRBJ1-1, with a weak D call TRBD1 (5 bases). Germline CDR1 is SEHNR and CDR2 is FQNEAQ (reference sequence). The CDR3 consists of 15 residues. The DNA of the CDR3 is TGTGCCAGCAGCGAGGTGAGGGGCTTGAACACTGATGCTTTCTTT. Protein: CASSEVRGLNTDAFF.

Worth noting for this clonotype: One base away lies a much larger clone, so this may be a sequencing read error. Since the CDR3 does not end with the conserved phenylalanine or tryptophan, this likely comes from a read error. V usage is TRBV9 and J usage is TRBJ1-2; possible D gene TRBD1, 6 bases. Germline-derived CDR1 and CDR2 are SGDLS and YYNGEE. This CDR3 is 14 amino acids long. V was clipped by 4 bases and J by 5 bases, with 15 bases between them. In DNA form, the CDR3 reads TGTGCCAGCAGCCCCCGGACAGAGTTTTATGGCTACACCCTC. It codes for CASSPRTEFYGYTL.